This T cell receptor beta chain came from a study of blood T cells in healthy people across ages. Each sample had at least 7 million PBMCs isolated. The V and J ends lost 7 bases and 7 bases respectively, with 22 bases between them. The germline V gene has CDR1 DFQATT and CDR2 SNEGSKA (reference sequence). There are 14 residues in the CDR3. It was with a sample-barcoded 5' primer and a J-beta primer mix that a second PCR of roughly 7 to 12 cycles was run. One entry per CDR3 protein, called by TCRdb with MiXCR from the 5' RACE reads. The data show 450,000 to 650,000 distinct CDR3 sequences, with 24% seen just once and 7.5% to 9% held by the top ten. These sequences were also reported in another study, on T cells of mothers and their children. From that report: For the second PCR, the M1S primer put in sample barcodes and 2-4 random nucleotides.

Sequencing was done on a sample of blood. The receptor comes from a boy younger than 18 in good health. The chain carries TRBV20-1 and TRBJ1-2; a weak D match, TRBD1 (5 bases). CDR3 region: CSESRVGGTCGYTF. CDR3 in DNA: TGCAGTGAGAGCCGCGTCGGGGGAACCTGTGGCTACACCTTC.